The clone carrying this T cell receptor (beta chain) appeared a few times. The antigen remains undetermined. The treatment was: approximately 9-day PBMC culture with coronavirus spike peptide pools or control peptides (ViraFEST assay). The data belong to a study of vaccination and CD4 T cells after COVID-19. Study-level information: Convalescent donors: six male, four female; seven Caucasian, two Asian, one multiracial, two Hispanic. The authors used overlapping spike peptides from SARS-CoV-2, HCoV-NL63, HCoV-OC43 and HCoV-229E to stimulate cells.

The CDR3 runs 14 residues. From germline, CDR1 is SNHLY and CDR2 FYNNEI. V gave up 7 bases and J gave up 4 bases; unmatched junction bases: 7. With the Oncomine TCR Beta short-read assay, DNA from cultured CD4+ T cells was sequenced. TCRdb re-called the PCR reads through MiXCR, storing one row per CDR3 protein. Of 21,000 or so distinct CDR3 sequences in the sample, around 42% are singletons; the top ten hold approximately 12%. Specimen: CD4+ T cells from blood, cultured in vitro. This sequence originates from a human donor who had recovered from COVID-19. The chain combines TRBV2 with TRBJ1-5, with 7 bases that match TRBD1. For the CDR3, the DNA is TGTGCCAGCACAGGGGACAGTGGAAATCAGCCCCAGCATTTT. Translating it yields CASTGDSGNQPQHF.